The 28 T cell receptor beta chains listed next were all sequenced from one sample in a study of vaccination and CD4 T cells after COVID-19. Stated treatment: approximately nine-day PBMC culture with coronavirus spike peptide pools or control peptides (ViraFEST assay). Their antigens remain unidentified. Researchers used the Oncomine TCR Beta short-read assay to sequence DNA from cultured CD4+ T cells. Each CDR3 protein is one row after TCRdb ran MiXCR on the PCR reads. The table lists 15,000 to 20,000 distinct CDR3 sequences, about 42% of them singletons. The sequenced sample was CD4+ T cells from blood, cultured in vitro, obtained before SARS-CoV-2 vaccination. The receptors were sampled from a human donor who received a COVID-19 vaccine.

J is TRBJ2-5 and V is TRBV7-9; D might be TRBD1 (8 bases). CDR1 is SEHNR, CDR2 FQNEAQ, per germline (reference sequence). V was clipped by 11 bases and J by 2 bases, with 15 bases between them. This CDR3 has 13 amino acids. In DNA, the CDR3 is TGTGCCTACACAGGGGGGGAGCAAGAGACCCAGTACTTC. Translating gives CAYTGGEQETQYF. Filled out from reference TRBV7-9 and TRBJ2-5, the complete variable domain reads DTGVSQNPRHKITKRGQNVTFRCDPISEHNRLYWYRQTLGQGPEFLTYFQNEAQLEKSRLLSDRFSAERPKGSFSTLEIQRTEQGDSAMYLCAYTGGEQETQYFGPGTRLLVL.

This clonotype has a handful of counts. The CDR3 here is CASSSGGWETQYF. The CDR3 region has the DNA TGTGCCAGCAGTTCGGGGGGGTGGGAGACCCAGTACTTC. The rearrangement uses TRBV27 and TRBJ2-5; 8 bases are shared with TRBD2. The junction had 3 bases not matched to a gene; V was cut back by 4 bases and J by 5 bases. The CDR3 consists of 13 residues. The germline V gene has CDR1 MNHEY and CDR2 SMNVEV (reference sequence).

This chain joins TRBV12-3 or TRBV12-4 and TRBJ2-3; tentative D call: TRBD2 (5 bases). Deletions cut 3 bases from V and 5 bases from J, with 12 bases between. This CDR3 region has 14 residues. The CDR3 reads CASSLSETIDTQYF. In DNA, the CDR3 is TGTGCCAGCAGTTTGTCGGAGACTATAGATACGCAGTATTTT.

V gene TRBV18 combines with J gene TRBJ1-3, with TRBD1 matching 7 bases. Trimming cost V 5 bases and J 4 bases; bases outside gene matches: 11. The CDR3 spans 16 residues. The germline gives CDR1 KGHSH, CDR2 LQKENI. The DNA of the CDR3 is TGTGCCAGCTCAACAATAGGGACAGCTTCCGGAAACACCATATATTTT. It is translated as CASSTIGTASGNTIYF.

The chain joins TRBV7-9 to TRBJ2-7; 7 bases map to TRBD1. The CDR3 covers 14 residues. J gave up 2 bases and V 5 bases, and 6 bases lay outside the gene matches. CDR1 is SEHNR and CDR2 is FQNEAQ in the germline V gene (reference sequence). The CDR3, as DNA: TGTGCCAGCAGCCCACCTAGGGGGCCCTACGAGCAGTACTTC. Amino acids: CASSPPRGPYEQYF.

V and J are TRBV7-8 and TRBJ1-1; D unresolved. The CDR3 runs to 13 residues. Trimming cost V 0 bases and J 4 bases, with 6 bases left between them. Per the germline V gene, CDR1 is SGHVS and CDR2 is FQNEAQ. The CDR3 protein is CASSLALGTEAFF. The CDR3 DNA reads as TGTGCCAGCAGCTTAGCGCTGGGCACTGAAGCTTTCTTT.

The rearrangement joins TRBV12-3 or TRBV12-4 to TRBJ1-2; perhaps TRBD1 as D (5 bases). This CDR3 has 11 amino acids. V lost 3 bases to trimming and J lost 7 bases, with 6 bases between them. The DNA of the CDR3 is TGTGCCAGCAGTTTCAGGGCTGGCTACACCTTC. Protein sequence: CASSFRAGYTF.

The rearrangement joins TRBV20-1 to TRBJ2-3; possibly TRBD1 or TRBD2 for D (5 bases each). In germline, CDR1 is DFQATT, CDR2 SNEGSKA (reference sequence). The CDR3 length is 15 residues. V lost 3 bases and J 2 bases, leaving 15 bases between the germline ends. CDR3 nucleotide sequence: TGCAGTGCTAGCCCCGGGACCTCTTTCACAGATACGCAGTATTTT. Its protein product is CSASPGTSFTDTQYF.

The CDR3, as DNA: TGCGCCAGCAGTGAGTCCACGGAGGGTGGAGAAAAACTGTTTTTT. It yields the protein CASSESTEGGEKLFF. The rearrangement joins TRBV10-2 to TRBJ1-4; no clear D gene. Trimming removed 0 bases from V and 8 bases from J, with 13 bases in between. The CDR3 contains 15 residues. From germline, CDR1 is WSHSY and CDR2 SAAADI.

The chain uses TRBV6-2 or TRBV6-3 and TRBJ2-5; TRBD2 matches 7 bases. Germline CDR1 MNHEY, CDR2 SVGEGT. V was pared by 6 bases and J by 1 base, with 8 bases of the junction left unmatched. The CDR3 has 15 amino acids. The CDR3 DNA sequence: TGTGCCAGCAGGATCTGGGCGGGGGTCCAAGAGACCCAGTACTTC. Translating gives CASRIWAGVQETQYF.

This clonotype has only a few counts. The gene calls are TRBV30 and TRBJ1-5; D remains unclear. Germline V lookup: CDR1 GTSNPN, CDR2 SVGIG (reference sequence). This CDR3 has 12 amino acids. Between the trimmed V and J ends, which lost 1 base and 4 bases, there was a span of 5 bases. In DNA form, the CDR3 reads TGTGCCTGGAGTGGAGGGAATCAGCCCCAGCATTTT. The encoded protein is CAWSGGNQPQHF.

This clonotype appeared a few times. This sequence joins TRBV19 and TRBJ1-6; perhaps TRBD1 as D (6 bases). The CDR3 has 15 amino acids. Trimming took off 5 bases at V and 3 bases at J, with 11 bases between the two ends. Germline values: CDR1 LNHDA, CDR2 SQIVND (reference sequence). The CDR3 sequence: CASSARDIYNSPLHF. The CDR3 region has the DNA TGTGCCAGTAGTGCCCGGGACATCTATAATTCACCCCTCCACTTT. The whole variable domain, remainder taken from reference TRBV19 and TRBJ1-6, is DGGITQSPKYLFRKEGQNVTLSCEQNLNHDAMYWYRQDPGQGLRLIYYSQIVNDFQKGDIAEGYSVSREKKESFPLTVTSAQKNPTAFYLCASSARDIYNSPLHFGNGTRLTVT.

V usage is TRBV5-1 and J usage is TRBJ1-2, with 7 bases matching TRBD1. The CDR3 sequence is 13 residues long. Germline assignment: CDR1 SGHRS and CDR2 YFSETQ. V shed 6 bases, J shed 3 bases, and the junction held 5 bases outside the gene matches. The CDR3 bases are TGCGCCAGCAAAGGGACAGAACACTATGGCTACACCTTC. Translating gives CASKGTEHYGYTF.

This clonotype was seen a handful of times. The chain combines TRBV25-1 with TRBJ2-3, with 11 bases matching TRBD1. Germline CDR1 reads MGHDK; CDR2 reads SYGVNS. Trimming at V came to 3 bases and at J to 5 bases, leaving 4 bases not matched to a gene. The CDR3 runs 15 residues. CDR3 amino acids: CASSDTGQGGDTQYF. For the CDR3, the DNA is TGTGCCAGCAGTGATACGGGACAGGGGGGAGATACGCAGTATTTT.

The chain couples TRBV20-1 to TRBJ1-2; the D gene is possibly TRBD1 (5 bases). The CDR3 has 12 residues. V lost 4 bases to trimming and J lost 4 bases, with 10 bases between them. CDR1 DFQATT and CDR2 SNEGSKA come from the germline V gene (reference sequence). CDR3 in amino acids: CSATTDTYGYTF. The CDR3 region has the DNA TGCAGTGCTACTACGGACACCTATGGCTACACCTTC.

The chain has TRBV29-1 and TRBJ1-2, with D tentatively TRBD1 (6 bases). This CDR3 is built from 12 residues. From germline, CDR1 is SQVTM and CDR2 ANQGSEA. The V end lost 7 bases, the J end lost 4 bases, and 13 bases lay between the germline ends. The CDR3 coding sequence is TGCAGCGCCCTAGGGGGGGCCTATGGCTACACCTTC. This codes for CSALGGAYGYTF.

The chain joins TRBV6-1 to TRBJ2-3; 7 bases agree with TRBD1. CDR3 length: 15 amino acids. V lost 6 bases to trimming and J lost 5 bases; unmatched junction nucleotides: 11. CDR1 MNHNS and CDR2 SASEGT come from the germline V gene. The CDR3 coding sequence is TGTGCCAGCAGCTATTGGACAGGCAACGAAGATACGCAGTATTTT. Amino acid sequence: CASSYWTGNEDTQYF.

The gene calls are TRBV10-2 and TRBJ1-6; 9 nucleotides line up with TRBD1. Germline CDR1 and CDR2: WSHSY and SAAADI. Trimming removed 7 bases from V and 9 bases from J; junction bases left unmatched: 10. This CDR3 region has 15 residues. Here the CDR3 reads CASTRRGQGSSPLHF. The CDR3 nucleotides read TGCGCCAGCACACGACGGGGACAGGGATCTTCACCCCTCCACTTT.

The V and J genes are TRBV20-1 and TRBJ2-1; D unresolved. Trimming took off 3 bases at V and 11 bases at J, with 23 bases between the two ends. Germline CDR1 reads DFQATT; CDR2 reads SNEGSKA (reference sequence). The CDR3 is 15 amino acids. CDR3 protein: CSASDQTWKRDQQFF. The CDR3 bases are TGCAGTGCTAGTGACCAAACGTGGAAGAGAGATCAGCAGTTCTTC.

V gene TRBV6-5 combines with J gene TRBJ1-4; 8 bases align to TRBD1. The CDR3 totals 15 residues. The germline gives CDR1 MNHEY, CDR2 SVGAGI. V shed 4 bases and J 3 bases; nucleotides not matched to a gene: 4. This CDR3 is CASSLNRGANEKLFF. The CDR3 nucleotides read TGTGCCAGCAGTTTGAACAGGGGGGCTAATGAAAAACTGTTTTTT.

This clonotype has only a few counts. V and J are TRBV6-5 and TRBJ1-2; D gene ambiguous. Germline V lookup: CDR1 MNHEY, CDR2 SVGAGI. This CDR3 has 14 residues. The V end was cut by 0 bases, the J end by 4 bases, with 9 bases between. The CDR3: CASSYSARVYGYTF. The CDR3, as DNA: TGTGCCAGCAGTTACTCAGCAAGGGTCTATGGCTACACCTTC.

In DNA form, the CDR3 reads TGTGCCAGCAGCTTAATAGTGACGGGGGCGGACTATGGCTACACCTTC. Translated: CASSLIVTGADYGYTF. The chain employs TRBV7-9 and TRBJ1-2; TRBD1 might be the D (6 bases). Germline V gene sequence: CDR1 SEHNR, CDR2 FQNEAQ (reference sequence). This CDR3 has 16 amino acids. V shed 2 bases and J shed 3 bases, with 16 bases lying between them. The full variable domain, completed using reference TRBV7-9 and TRBJ1-2, is DTGVSQNPRHKITKRGQNVTFRCDPISEHNRLYWYRQTLGQGPEFLTYFQNEAQLEKSRLLSDRFSAERPKGSFSTLEIQRTEQGDSAMYLCASSLIVTGADYGYTFGSGTRLTVV.

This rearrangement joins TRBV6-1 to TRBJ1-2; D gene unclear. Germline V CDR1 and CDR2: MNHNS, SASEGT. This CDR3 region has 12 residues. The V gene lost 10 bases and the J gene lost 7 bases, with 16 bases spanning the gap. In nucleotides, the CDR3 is TGTGCCACCACGAACCTTCTGCTTGGCTACACCTTC. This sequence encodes CATTNLLLGYTF.

This CDR3 is CASSLRGNGYTF. The CDR3 coding sequence is TGTGCCAGCAGCTTGAGAGGGAATGGCTACACCTTC. This chain links TRBV5-4 with TRBJ1-2; D uncertain. Germline CDR1 is SGHNT and CDR2 is YYREEE (reference sequence). With 1 base removed from V and 6 bases from J, the gap between germline ends came to 7 bases. The CDR3 is made up of 12 amino acids.

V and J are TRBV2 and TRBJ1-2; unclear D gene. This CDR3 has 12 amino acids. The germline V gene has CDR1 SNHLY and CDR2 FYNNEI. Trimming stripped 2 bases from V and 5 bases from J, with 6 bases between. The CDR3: CASSERPYGYTF. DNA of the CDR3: TGTGCCAGCAGTGAAAGGCCATATGGCTACACCTTC.

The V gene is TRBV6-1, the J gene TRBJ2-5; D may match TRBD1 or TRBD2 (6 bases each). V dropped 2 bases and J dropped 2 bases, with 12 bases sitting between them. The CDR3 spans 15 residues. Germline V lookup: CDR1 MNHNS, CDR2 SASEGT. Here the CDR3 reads CASSEIRGQQETQYF. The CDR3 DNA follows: TGTGCCAGCAGTGAAATTCGGGGGCAACAAGAGACCCAGTACTTC.

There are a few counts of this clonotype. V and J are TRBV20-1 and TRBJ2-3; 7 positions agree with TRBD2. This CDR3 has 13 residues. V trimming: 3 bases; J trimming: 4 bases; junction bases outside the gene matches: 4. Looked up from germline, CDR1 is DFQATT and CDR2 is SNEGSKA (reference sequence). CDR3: CSASGGNADTQYF. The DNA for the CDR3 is TGCAGTGCTAGCGGGGGGAATGCAGATACGCAGTATTTT.

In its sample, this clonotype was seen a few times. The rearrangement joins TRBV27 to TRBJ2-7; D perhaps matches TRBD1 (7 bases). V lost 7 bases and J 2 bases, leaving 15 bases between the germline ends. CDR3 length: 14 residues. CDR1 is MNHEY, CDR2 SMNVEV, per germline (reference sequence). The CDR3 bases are TGTGCCAGCACCCTGGCAGGGGGGACCTACGAGCAGTACTTC. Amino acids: CASTLAGGTYEQYF.